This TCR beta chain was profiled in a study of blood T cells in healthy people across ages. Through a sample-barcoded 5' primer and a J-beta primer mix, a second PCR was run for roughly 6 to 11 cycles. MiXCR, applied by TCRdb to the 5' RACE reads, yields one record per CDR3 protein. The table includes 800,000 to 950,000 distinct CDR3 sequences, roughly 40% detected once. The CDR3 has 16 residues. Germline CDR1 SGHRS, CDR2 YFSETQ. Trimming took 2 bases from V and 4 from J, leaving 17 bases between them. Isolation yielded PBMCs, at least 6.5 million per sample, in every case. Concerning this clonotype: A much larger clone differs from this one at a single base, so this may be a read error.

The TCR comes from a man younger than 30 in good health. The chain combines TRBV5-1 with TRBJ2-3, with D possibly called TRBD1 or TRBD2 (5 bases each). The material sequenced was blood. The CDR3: CASSLSGRTSADTQYF. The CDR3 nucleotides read TGCGCCAGCAGCTTAAGCGGCAGGACAAGCGCAGATACGCAGTATTTT.